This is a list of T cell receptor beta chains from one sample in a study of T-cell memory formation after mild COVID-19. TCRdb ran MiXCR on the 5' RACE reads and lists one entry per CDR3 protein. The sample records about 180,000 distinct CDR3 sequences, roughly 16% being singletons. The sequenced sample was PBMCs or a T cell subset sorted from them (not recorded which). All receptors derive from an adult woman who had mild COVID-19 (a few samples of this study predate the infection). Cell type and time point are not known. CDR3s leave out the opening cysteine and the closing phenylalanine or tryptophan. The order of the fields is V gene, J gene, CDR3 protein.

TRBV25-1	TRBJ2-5	ASSRRPKETQY
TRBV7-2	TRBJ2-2	ASSFNRFANTGELF
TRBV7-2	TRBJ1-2	ASTPNYIDYGYT
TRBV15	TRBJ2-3	ATSREALSTDTQY
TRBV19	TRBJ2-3	ASRDRLASTDTQY
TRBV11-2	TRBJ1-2	ASSLEPGSNYGYT
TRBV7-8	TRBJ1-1	ASSRYRVGITEAF
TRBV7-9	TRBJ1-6	ASSLRPVLGSYNSPLH
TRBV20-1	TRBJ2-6	SARDGGSSGANVLT
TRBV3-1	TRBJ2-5	ASTYGGGKTQY
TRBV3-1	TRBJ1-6	ASSNLGPAYNSPLH
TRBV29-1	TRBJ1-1	SVEPQGGRQAF
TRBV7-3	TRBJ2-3	ASSTEAGGPHTQY
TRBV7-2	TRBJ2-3	ASSLDGYSTDTQY
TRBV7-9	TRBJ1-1	ATSGLWAF
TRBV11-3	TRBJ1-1	ASSAQGGNTEAF
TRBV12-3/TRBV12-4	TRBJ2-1	ASTLGGQATRNEQF
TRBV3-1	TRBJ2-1	ASIPVRLALTPHHYNEQF
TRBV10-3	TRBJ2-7	AISGDGYEQY
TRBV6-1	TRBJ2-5	ASSGAASRKTQY
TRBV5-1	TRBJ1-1	ASSVNRAKAF
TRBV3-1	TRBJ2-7	ASSRWSYEQY
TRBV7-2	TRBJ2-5	ASSRDRVETQY
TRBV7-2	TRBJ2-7	ASSPPGSFNEQY
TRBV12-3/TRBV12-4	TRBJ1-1	ASSPEEGRRNTEAF
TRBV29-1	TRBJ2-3	SVEKGGSGSRLDTQY
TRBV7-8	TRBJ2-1	ASSAGTSGFGNEQF
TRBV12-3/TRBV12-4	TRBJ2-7	ASSLGRAEQY
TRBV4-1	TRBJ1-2	ASSQEAGGLGYT
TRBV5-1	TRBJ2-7	ASSSAPTYEQY
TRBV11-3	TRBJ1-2	ASSFEQNYGYT